A selection of T cell receptor beta chains follows, all from one sample in a study of blood T cell repertoires in COVID-19. Produced via immunoSEQ multiplex PCR; TCRdb's table is partial and in-frame only. The table lists just under 95,000 clones, around 82% of them singletons. The sequenced sample was peripheral blood. The receptors stem from a man aged 50 to 59 who had recovered from COVID-19. CDR3s include the opening cysteine and the closing phenylalanine or tryptophan. D genes are given only for firm matches. Only some rows state a clone size, as once, few, many or a class for expanded clones.

NA,TRBV5-4,NA,TRBJ2-1,TGTGCCAGCAGCTTCCCGGGAGCAATAAATGAGCAGTTCTTC,CASSFPGAINEQFF
NA,TRBV6-5,NA,TRBJ2-1,TGTGCCAGCAGTTACCGTCTTATCGATGAGCAGTTCTTC,CASSYRLIDEQFF
NA,TRBV11-2,NA,TRBJ2-5,TGTGCCAGCAGCTTAGGAGGAGGGGGCAGAGAGACCCAGTACTTC,CASSLGGGGRETQYF
NA,TRBV2,NA,TRBJ2-2,TGTGCCAGCAGAAAGGACATGGGCACCGGGGAGCTGTTTTTT,CASRKDMGTGELFF
NA,TRBV3-1/TRBV3-2,NA,TRBJ1-4,TGTGCCAGCAGCCATAGCGGGGGTTTTAACGAAAAACTGTTTTTT,CASSHSGGFNEKLFF
NA,TRBV5-1,NA,TRBJ2-1,TGCGCCAGCCGCCAAGGGAGCGGGCCAACGGATGAGCAGTTCTTC,CASRQGSGPTDEQFF
NA,TRBV9,TRBD2,TRBJ2-2,TGTGCCAGCAGCACTCTAGCGGGGGGCGCTCAAATTTCCGGGGAGCTGTTTTTT,CASSTLAGGAQISGELFF
NA,TRBV28,TRBD2,TRBJ2-3,TGTGCCAGCAGGGGGACTAGCGGGAGCGGGGGTGGGGCAGATACGCAGTATTTT,CASRGTSGSGGGADTQYF
NA,TRBV4-3,TRBD1,TRBJ1-2,TGCGCCAGCAGCCAAGATCCAGGACAGGCGTACATCTATGGCTACACCTTC,CASSQDPGQAYIYGYTF
NA,TRBV11-2,TRBD1,TRBJ1-2,TGTGCCAGCAGCTTGGGACAGGTCAAAAGCCCCTACACCTTC,CASSLGQVKSPYTF
NA,TRBV28,TRBD1,TRBJ1-4,TGTGCCAGCAGTTTATTGTTCGGACAGGGGGCGAGGGATTCTAATGAAAAACTGTTTTTT,CASSLLFGQGARDSNEKLFF
once,TRBV6-2/TRBV6-3,TRBD1,TRBJ1-2,TGTGCCAGCAGCCGAAGACAGGGACTGGGGTATGGCTACACCTTC,CASSRRQGLGYGYTF
NA,TRBV28,NA,TRBJ2-7,TGTGCCAGCAGTTCCATGGACGGGAAATACGAGCAGTACTTC,CASSSMDGKYEQYF
NA,TRBV11-2,TRBD1,TRBJ2-4,TGTGCCAGCAGCCTCTCCGGGACAGGGGGACTACAGTACTTC,CASSLSGTGGLQYF
NA,TRBV19,TRBD1,TRBJ2-7,TGTGCCAGTAGGGAAGACAGGGTTGGGGGTCGGCAGTACTTC,CASREDRVGGRQYF
NA,TRBV7-9,TRBD1,TRBJ1-2,TGTGCCAGCAGCAAACTCGGGACAGTTGGCTACACCTTC,CASSKLGTVGYTF